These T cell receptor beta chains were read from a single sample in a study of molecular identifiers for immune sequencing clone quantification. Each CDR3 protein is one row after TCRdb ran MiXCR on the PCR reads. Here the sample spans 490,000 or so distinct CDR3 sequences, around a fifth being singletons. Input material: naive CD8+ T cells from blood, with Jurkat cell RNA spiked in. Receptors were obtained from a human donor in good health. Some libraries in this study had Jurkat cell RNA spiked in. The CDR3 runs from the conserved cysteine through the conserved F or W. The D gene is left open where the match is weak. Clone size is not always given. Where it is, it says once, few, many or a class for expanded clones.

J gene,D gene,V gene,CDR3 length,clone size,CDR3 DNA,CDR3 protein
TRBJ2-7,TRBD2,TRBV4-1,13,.,TGTGCCAGCAGTCCACGGGAGGGGTACGAGCAGTACTTC,CASSPREGYEQYF
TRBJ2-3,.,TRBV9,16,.,TGTGCCAGCAGCGTGATAGCGGTCCCGGGCACAGATACGCGGTATTTT,CASSVIAVPGTDTRYF
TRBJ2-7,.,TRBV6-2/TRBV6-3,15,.,TGTGCCAGCAGTTACTTTCGGGCTAGCGACTACGAGCAGTACTTC,CASSYFRASDYEQYF
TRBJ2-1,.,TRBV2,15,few,TGTGCCAGCCTTAGCGCGGGTAGCTCCTACAATGAGCAGTTCTTC,CASLSAGSSYNEQFF
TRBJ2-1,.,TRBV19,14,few,TGTGCCAGTAGTATCGGGGGAGTGCACAATGAGCAGTTCTTC,CASSIGGVHNEQFF
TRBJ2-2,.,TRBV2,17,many,TGTGCCAGCAGGCCCTTGGGAGGGGGAGCTAACACCGGGGAGCTGTTTTTT,CASRPLGGGANTGELFF
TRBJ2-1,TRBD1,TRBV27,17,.,TGTGCCAGCAGTCCGGGACAGGGAAGAGTCTTTGTATATGAGCAGTTCTTC,CASSPGQGRVFVYEQFF
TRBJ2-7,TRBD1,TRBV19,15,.,TGTGCCAGTAGTATAGGACAGGGCCTCTTCTACGAGCAGTACTTC,CASSIGQGLFYEQYF
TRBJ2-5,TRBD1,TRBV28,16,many,TGTGCCAGCAGTCGATACCTTGGGACAGTCCAAGAGACCCAGTACTTC,CASSRYLGTVQETQYF
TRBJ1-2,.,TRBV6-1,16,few,TGTGCCAGCAGTGAAATAGGGGTCAGTCGTGACTATGGCTACACCTTC,CASSEIGVSRDYGYTF
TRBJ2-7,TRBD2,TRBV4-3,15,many,TGCGCCAGCAGCCAGTCGACTAGCGTCTCCTACGAGCAGTACTTC,CASSQSTSVSYEQYF
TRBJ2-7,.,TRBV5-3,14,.,TGTGCCAGCAGCTCCCGGACCAGCACCTACGAGCGGTACTTC,CASSSRTSTYERYF
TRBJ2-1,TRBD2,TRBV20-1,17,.,TGCAGTGCTAGAGATGGGGGCGGGAGGGCCTTTCACAATGAGCAGTTCTTC,CSARDGGGRAFHNEQFF
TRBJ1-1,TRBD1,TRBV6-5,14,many,TGTGCCAGCAGTTACGGGGACAGGGCCACTGAAGCTTTCTTT,CASSYGDRATEAFF
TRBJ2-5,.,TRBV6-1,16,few,TGTGCCAGCAGTGACTGGATCGCAGGGGATATGGAGACCCAGTACTTC,CASSDWIAGDMETQYF
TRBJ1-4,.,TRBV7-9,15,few,TGTGCCAGCGAAGCCCTCCATGGGAGTAGCGAAAAACTGTTTTTT,CASEALHGSSEKLFF
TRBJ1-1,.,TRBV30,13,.,TGTGCCTGGAGTCCGGACCGGCACACTGAAGCTTCCTTT,CAWSPDRHTEASF
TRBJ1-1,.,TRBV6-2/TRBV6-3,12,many,TGTGCCAGCAGTTGGGGGTTCACTGAAGCTTTCTTT,CASSWGFTEAFF
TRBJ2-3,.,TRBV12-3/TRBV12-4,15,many,TGTGCCAGCAGTTTGTTGGGGAGAGGGACAGATACGCAGTATTTT,CASSLLGRGTDTQYF
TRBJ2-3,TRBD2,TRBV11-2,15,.,TGTGCCAGCAGCTTAGTCAGGGAGCGGGGAGATACGCAGTATTTT,CASSLVRERGDTQYF
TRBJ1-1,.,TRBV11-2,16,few,TGTGCCAGCAGCTTAGATTACCTCCAGGTTGGCACTGAAGCTTTCTTT,CASSLDYLQVGTEAFF
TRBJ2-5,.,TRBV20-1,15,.,TGCAGTGCTACACCCCGACTCGATATCTGGGAGACCCAGTACTTC,CSATPRLDIWETQYF
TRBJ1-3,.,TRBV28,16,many,TGTGCCAGCAGTTTATTTGGGTCGGAAATTGGAAACACCATATATTTT,CASSLFGSEIGNTIYF
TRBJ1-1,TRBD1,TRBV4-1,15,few,TGCGCCAGCAGCATAGGACAGGGGGCGAAGACTGAAGCTTTCTTT,CASSIGQGAKTEAFF
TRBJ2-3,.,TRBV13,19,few,TGTGCCAGCAGCTTAGCGAAATCCCGCGGGACGTGGGACACAGATACGCAGTATTTT,CASSLAKSRGTWDTDTQYF
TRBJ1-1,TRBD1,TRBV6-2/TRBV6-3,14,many,TGTGCCAGCAGCCCGGGACAGGGGTATTCTGAAGCTTTCTTT,CASSPGQGYSEAFF
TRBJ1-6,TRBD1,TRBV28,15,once,TGTGCCAGCAGTATATACAGGGGGGATAATTCACCCCTCCACTTT,CASSIYRGDNSPLHF
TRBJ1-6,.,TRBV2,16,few,TGTGCCAGCAGGGACTCGGTTAGCTCCTATAATTCACCCCTCCACTTT,CASRDSVSSYNSPLHF
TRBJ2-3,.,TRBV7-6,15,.,TGTGCCAGCAGCTACACGGACAGCTACACAGATACGCAGTATTTT,CASSYTDSYTDTQYF
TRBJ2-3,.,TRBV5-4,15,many,TGTGCCAGCAGCTGGACGGGCACTAGCACAGATACGCAGTATTTT,CASSWTGTSTDTQYF
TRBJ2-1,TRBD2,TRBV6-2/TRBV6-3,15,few,TGTGCCAGCAGTGAGGCGGGGGGCTCCCACAATGAGCAGTTCTTC,CASSEAGGSHNEQFF
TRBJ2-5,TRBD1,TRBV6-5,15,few,TGTGCCAGCAGTCTACACGGACAGGGCCAAGAGACCCAGTACTTC,CASSLHGQGQETQYF
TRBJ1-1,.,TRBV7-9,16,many,TGTGCCAGCAGCTTAGGCTTTGGGGGTAGGAACACTGAAGCTTTCTTT,CASSLGFGGRNTEAFF
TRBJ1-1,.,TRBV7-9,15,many,TGTGCCAGCAGCTCTCCGGGACCAATGAACACTGAAGCTTTCTTT,CASSSPGPMNTEAFF
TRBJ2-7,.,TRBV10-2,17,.,TGCGCCAGCAGTGAGTCGGTATACCAATCTCAGGGCCTCGAGCAGTACTTC,CASSESVYQSQGLEQYF
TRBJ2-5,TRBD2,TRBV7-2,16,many,TGTGCCAGCAGCTTAATTTTACTAGCGGCCCAAGAGACCCAGTACTTC,CASSLILLAAQETQYF
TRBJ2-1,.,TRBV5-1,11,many,TGCGCCAGCCGCGTTAGCAATGAGCAGTTCTTC,CASRVSNEQFF
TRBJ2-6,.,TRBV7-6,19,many,TGTGCCAGCAGCTTAGACGTTCAGGGTATTAACTCTGGGGCCAACGTCCTGACTTTC,CASSLDVQGINSGANVLTF
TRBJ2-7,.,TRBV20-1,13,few,TGCAGTGCTAGGGTTTTTTTCTCCTACGAGCAGTACTTC,CSARVFFSYEQYF
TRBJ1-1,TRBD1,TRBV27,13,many,TGTGCCAGCAGTTTAGGAGGGGGCGCCCGGGCTTTCTTT,CASSLGGGARAFF
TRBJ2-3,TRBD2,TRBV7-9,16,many,TGTGCCAGCAGCTCCCTCACTAGCGGGAGTACAGATACGCAGTATTTT,CASSSLTSGSTDTQYF
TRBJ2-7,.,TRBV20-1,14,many,TGCAGTGCTAGACCTGAGGACTCCTCCTACGAGCAGTACTTC,CSARPEDSSYEQYF
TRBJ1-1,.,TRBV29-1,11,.,TGCAGCGGTCTTCAGGGGACTGAAGCTTTCTTT,CSGLQGTEAFF
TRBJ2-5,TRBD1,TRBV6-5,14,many,TGTGCCAGCAGTTTCGGGACAGCGCAAGAGACCCAGTACTTC,CASSFGTAQETQYF
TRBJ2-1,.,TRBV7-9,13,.,TGTGCCAGCAGCTTAGTCTCCGGCCGAGAGCAGTTCTTC,CASSLVSGREQFF
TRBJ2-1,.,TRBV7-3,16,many,TGTGCCAGCAGCTTAGTGCCGGGATCATCCTACAATGAGCAGTTCTTC,CASSLVPGSSYNEQFF
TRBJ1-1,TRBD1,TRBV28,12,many,TGTGCCAGCAGTCCTTACAGGGGGCGAGCTTTCTTT,CASSPYRGRAFF
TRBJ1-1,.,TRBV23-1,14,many,TGCGCCAGCAGTCCTCCCAAATGGGACACTGAAGCTTTCTTT,CASSPPKWDTEAFF
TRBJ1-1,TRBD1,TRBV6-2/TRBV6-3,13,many,TGTGCCAGCAGTGAACCGGGACAGCCTGAAGCTTTCTTT,CASSEPGQPEAFF
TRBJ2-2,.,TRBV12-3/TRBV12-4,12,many,TGTGCCAGCAGCCCTGACTCCGGGGAGCTGTTTTTT,CASSPDSGELFF
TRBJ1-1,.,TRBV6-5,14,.,TGTGCCAGCAGTTACTCAGGGGGGGCCACTGAAGCTTTCTTT,CASSYSGGATEAFF
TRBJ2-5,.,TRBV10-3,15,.,TGTGCCATCAGTGAACCAGGGGCTTACCAAGAGACCCAGTACTTC,CAISEPGAYQETQYF
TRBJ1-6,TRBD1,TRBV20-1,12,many,TGCAGTGCCGGGACAGGGGGCTCACCCCTCCACTTT,CSAGTGGSPLHF
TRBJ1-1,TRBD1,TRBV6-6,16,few,TGTGCCAGCAGTGACTTGACAGGGGGCCGTGACACTGAAGCTTTCTTT,CASSDLTGGRDTEAFF
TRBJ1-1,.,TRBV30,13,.,TGTGCCTGGAGTGGAGTTGGAAACACTGAAGCTTTCTTT,CAWSGVGNTEAFF
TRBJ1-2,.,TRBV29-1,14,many,TGCAGCGTGCCCGAGGACTTCAACTTTTATGGCTACACCTTC,CSVPEDFNFYGYTF
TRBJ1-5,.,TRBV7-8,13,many,TGTGCCAGCAGCTTACCCCCCCCGCAGCCCCAGCATTTT,CASSLPPPQPQHF